The 20 T cell receptor beta chains below all came from one sample that was sequenced in a study of blood T cell repertoires in COVID-19. Measured with immunoSEQ multiplex PCR; TCRdb has only the in-frame clones, and not every one. The sample records some 200,000 clones, approximately 85% being singletons. The specimen sequenced was peripheral blood. Receptors originate from a woman aged 60-75 years with acute or convalescent COVID-19.

This clone was recorded only once. This rearrangement joins TRBV19 to TRBJ1-2, with D possibly matching TRBD1 (6 bases). The CDR3 consists of 16 residues. V dropped 4 bases and J dropped 2 bases, with 17 bases sitting between them. The germline gives CDR1 LNHDA, CDR2 SQIVND (reference sequence). CDR3 protein: CASSTRTVAENYGYTF. The DNA for the CDR3 is TGTGCCAGTAGTACGCGGACAGTCGCGGAGAACTATGGCTACACCTTC.

The chain carries TRBV2 and TRBJ1-6; D not resolved. V dropped 3 bases and J dropped 6 bases, with 12 bases sitting between them. The CDR3 totals 15 residues. Germline CDR1 and CDR2: SNHLY and FYNNEI. The CDR3 loop reads CASSEGRQPNSPLHF. CDR3 sequence (DNA): TGTGCCAGCAGTGAGGGGAGACAACCTAATTCACCCCTCCACTTT.

V and J are TRBV25-1 and TRBJ2-3, with a possible D match to TRBD2 (7 bases). The CDR3 totals 15 residues. V gave up 3 bases and J gave up 1 base, with 11 bases separating them. CDR1 is MGHDK, CDR2 SYGVNS, per germline. In nucleotides, the CDR3 is TGTGCCAGCAGTGAGGGGGCGGGAGGCACAGATACGCAGTATTTT. Amino acids: CASSEGAGGTDTQYF.

CDR3 region: CASRNRENQPQHF. CDR3 DNA sequence: TGTGCCAGCAGGAACAGGGAGAATCAGCCCCAGCATTTT. The chain couples TRBV6-5 to TRBJ1-5; possible D gene TRBD1, 6 bases. This CDR3 has 13 amino acids. Trimming took off 6 bases at V and 4 bases at J, with 10 bases between the two ends. CDR1 MNHEY and CDR2 SVGAGI come from the germline V gene.

The rearrangement uses TRBV11-1 and TRBJ1-3; weak D call: TRBD1 (6 bases). CDR3 size: 14 residues. Between the trimmed V and J ends, which lost 5 bases and 3 bases, there was a span of 11 bases. Per the germline V gene, CDR1 is SGHAT and CDR2 is FQDESV (reference sequence). The CDR3 spells CASSQQGFGNTIYF. The DNA for the CDR3 is TGTGCCAGCAGCCAACAGGGCTTTGGAAACACCATATATTTT.

The V gene is TRBV4-1, the J gene TRBJ1-1, with a tentative D call TRBD1 (6 bases). V gave up 2 bases and J gave up 4 bases, with 14 bases separating them. CDR1 and CDR2 from the germline V gene are MGHRA and YSYEKL. This CDR3 is built from 15 residues. CDR3 nucleotide sequence: TGCGCCAGCAGCCAAACTTACAGGGAATTCACTGAAGCTTTCTTT. Protein: CASSQTYREFTEAFF.

This clone was found a few times. This sequence joins TRBV27 and TRBJ1-1; D remains ambiguous. Per the germline V gene, CDR1 is MNHEY and CDR2 is SMNVEV (reference sequence). V gave up 6 bases and J gave up 0 bases, with 14 bases separating them. The CDR3 loop spans 15 amino acids. In nucleotides, the CDR3 is TGTGCCAGCAGCCTCGCTTGGGAGGTGAACACTGAAGCTTTCTTT. This translates into CASSLAWEVNTEAFF.

V is TRBV3-1 (or the pseudogene TRBV3-2) and J is TRBJ1-4; possible D gene TRBD1, 5 bases. The germline gives CDR1 LGHDT, CDR2 YNNKEL (reference sequence). Between the trimmed V and J ends, which lost 2 bases and 2 bases, there was a span of 12 bases. The CDR3 spans 16 residues. The CDR3 DNA sequence: TGTGCCAGCAGCCAAAGTTGGGGGGTGACTAATGAAAAACTGTTTTTT. Protein: CASSQSWGVTNEKLFF.

V usage is TRBV5-6 and J usage is TRBJ1-2; a weak D match, TRBD1 (5 bases). Trimming took 2 bases from V and 3 from J, leaving 11 bases between them. The CDR3 consists of 14 residues. The V gene's germline CDR1 is SGHDT and CDR2 YYEEEE. CDR3 region: CASSFRVGDYGYTF. The CDR3 DNA sequence: TGTGCCAGCAGCTTCAGGGTCGGAGACTATGGCTACACCTTC.

The chain is built from TRBV27 and TRBJ1-2, with 10 positions matching TRBD1. The V and J ends lost 6 bases and 2 bases, in that order; junction bases with no gene match: 3. The CDR3 contains 14 residues. The germline V gene has CDR1 MNHEY and CDR2 SMNVEV (reference sequence). The CDR3 spells CASRGTGDNYGYTF. DNA of the CDR3: TGTGCCAGCAGAGGGACAGGGGACAACTATGGCTACACCTTC.

V and J are TRBV5-6 and TRBJ2-1; 14 nucleotides agree with TRBD2. CDR3 length equals 16 residues. Germline assignment: CDR1 SGHDT and CDR2 YYEEEE. With V trimmed by 4 bases and J by 7 bases, 7 bases remained unmatched. Here the CDR3 reads CASSGGTSGSSNEQFF. As DNA, the CDR3 is TGTGCCAGCAGCGGCGGGACTAGCGGGAGTAGTAATGAGCAGTTCTTC.

The V call is TRBV28, the J call TRBJ1-6; 11 nucleotides agree with TRBD1. This CDR3 comprises 18 residues. With 4 bases clipped from V and 9 bases from J, the junction kept 14 bases outside the gene matches. CDR1 and CDR2 from the germline V gene are MDHEN and SYDVKM. CDR3 sequence reads: CASSSGGQGVGKGSPLHF. The CDR3 DNA reads TGTGCCAGCAGTTCCGGGGGACAGGGGGTGGGAAAGGGTTCACCCCTCCACTTT.

The rearrangement joins TRBV12-3 or TRBV12-4 to TRBJ2-7, with D perhaps matching TRBD2 (6 bases). V lost 2 bases, J lost 6 bases, and 11 bases lay in between. This CDR3 has 13 amino acids. The CDR3 region is CASSLFGSREQYF. For the CDR3, the DNA is TGTGCCAGCAGTTTATTCGGGAGCCGCGAGCAGTACTTC.

This chain connects TRBV28 to TRBJ1-3; D is uncertain. Trimming left V 1 base short and J 11 bases short, with 9 bases between. Germline V gene sequence: CDR1 MDHEN, CDR2 SYDVKM. CDR3 length equals 12 residues. The CDR3 nucleotides are TGTGCCAGCAGTTTATCGGGTAGCGCCATATATTTT. Its translation: CASSLSGSAIYF.

This clone occurred a few times. This chain connects TRBV7-2 to TRBJ2-1; TRBD2 matches 7 bases. Trimming took 4 bases from V and 9 from J; bases not matched to a gene: 9. CDR3 length: 14 amino acids. Germline V CDR1 and CDR2: SGHTA, FQGNSA. The CDR3: CASSSGTTIGEQFF. The CDR3 coding sequence is TGTGCCAGCAGCTCCGGGACTACGATCGGTGAGCAGTTCTTC.

The V gene is TRBV29-1, the J gene TRBJ2-1, with 11 nucleotides matching TRBD2. Losses at the gene ends were 6 bases for V and 8 bases for J; bases not matched to a gene: 12. CDR1 is SQVTM and CDR2 is ANQGSEA in the germline V gene. The CDR3 covers 15 residues. CDR3 DNA sequence: TGCAGCGTCTACGGTCTAGCGGGGGGTCAGGATGAGCAGTTCTTC. It yields the protein CSVYGLAGGQDEQFF.

This sequence joins TRBV5-6 and TRBJ2-6; D is unresolved. CDR3 length equals 13 residues. V was clipped by 3 bases and J by 4 bases, with 5 bases between them. CDR1 is SGHDT and CDR2 is YYEEEE in the germline V gene. This chain's CDR3 is CASSSEGANVLTF. The CDR3 DNA follows: TGTGCCAGCAGCTCCGAGGGGGCCAACGTCCTGACTTTC.

This clone was seen more than once but under ten times. The chain couples TRBV10-3 to TRBJ2-7; 12 nucleotides agree with TRBD2. This CDR3 has 15 amino acids. Germline loops: CDR1 ENHRY, CDR2 SYGVKD. The J segment lost 5 bases and the V segment lost 2 bases, leaving 4 bases of the junction unmatched. This CDR3 is CAISEPSGRADEQYF. The DNA for the CDR3 is TGTGCCATCAGTGAGCCTAGCGGGAGGGCCGACGAGCAGTACTTC.

This rearrangement joins TRBV15 to TRBJ1-4; D is perhaps TRBD1 (5 bases). Germline loops: CDR1 LNHNV, CDR2 YYDKDF (reference sequence). Trimming removed 8 bases from V and 4 bases from J, with 17 bases in between. The CDR3 contains 15 residues. CDR3 protein: CATRLRRGGNEKLFF. CDR3 bases: TGTGCCACCCGACTTCGAAGGGGAGGTAATGAAAAACTGTTTTTT.

V gene TRBV25-1 combines with J gene TRBJ1-1; tentatively, D is TRBD1 (5 bases). V lost 6 bases, J lost 0 bases, and 14 bases lay in between. This CDR3 has 15 amino acids. Per the germline V gene, CDR1 is MGHDK and CDR2 is SYGVNS. The CDR3 reads CASRGFGALNTEAFF. The CDR3 nucleotides are TGTGCCAGCAGGGGGTTTGGGGCTTTGAACACTGAAGCTTTCTTT.